These T cell receptor beta chains were read from a single sample in a study of blood T cells in healthy people across ages. From the 5' RACE reads, TCRdb called clonotypes with MiXCR, one entry per CDR3 protein. The profile shows fewer than 1,000,000 distinct CDR3 sequences, around 43% of them singletons. Sequenced material: blood. Receptors originate from a man between 60 and 75 years old in good health. Each CDR3 is given with its conserved first and last residue. D genes are given only for firm matches. Clone size is given for some rows only: seen once, a few or many times, or a class if the clone is expanded.

clone size: .; V gene: TRBV10-3; J gene: TRBJ2-1; D gene: TRBD2; CDR3 DNA: TGTGCCACCACTAGCGGGGGGAGCTCCTACAACGAGCAGTTCTTC; CDR3 protein: CATTSGGSSYNEQFF
clone size: .; V gene: TRBV28; J gene: TRBJ1-2; D gene: .; CDR3 DNA: TGTGCCAGCAGTTTGGACACCACTAACTATGGCTACACCTTC; CDR3 protein: CASSLDTTNYGYTF
clone size: .; V gene: TRBV14; J gene: TRBJ2-5; D gene: .; CDR3 DNA: TGTGCCAGCAGCCAATCCGGGACATCGATTTCAGGGCGGCAGTACTTC; CDR3 protein: CASSQSGTSISGRQYF
clone size: few; V gene: TRBV7-2; J gene: TRBJ2-1; D gene: .; CDR3 DNA: TGTGCCAGCAGCTTGCCTTTGCGGGCTAACTCCTACAATGAGCAGTTCTTC; CDR3 protein: CASSLPLRANSYNEQFF
clone size: .; V gene: TRBV27; J gene: TRBJ2-7; D gene: TRBD2; CDR3 DNA: TGTGCCAGCCTATCAGGATGGCGGGAGTTCTATTACGAGCAGTACTTC; CDR3 protein: CASLSGWREFYYEQYF
clone size: many; V gene: TRBV5-1; J gene: TRBJ2-3; D gene: .; CDR3 DNA: TGTGCCAGCAGCTCTGGGACTAGCACAGATACGCAGTATTTT; CDR3 protein: CASSSGTSTDTQYF
clone size: few; V gene: TRBV9; J gene: TRBJ2-7; D gene: TRBD2; CDR3 DNA: TGTGCCAGCAGCGTAGATAGCGGGGGGTCCTACGAGCAGTACTTC; CDR3 protein: CASSVDSGGSYEQYF
clone size: .; V gene: TRBV20-1; J gene: TRBJ1-2; D gene: TRBD1; CDR3 DNA: TGCAGTGCAGTTCAGGGGGGCTATGGCTACACCTTC; CDR3 protein: CSAVQGGYGYTF
clone size: once; V gene: TRBV20-1; J gene: TRBJ2-1; D gene: TRBD2; CDR3 DNA: TGCAGTGCCCATATAGCGGGGGGGCCAAGCGAGCAGTTCTTC; CDR3 protein: CSAHIAGGPSEQFF
clone size: .; V gene: TRBV12-3/TRBV12-4; J gene: TRBJ2-5; D gene: .; CDR3 DNA: TGTGCCAGCAGTTTAAGTAGTACTGAGACCCAGTACTTC; CDR3 protein: CASSLSSTETQYF
clone size: .; V gene: TRBV5-1; J gene: TRBJ2-5; D gene: .; CDR3 DNA: TGCGCCAGCAGCTTGGGCAGCTACCTCGTGGAGACCCAGTACTTC; CDR3 protein: CASSLGSYLVETQYF
clone size: few; V gene: TRBV20-1; J gene: TRBJ2-7; D gene: .; CDR3 DNA: TGCAGTGCTAGGGATGCCTACGAGCAGTACTTC; CDR3 protein: CSARDAYEQYF
clone size: .; V gene: TRBV6-1; J gene: TRBJ2-5; D gene: .; CDR3 DNA: TGTGCCGGCAGGAGGTCCATCTATCAAGAGACCCAGTACTTC; CDR3 protein: CAGRRSIYQETQYF
clone size: .; V gene: TRBV7-3; J gene: TRBJ2-3; D gene: TRBD1; CDR3 DNA: TGTGCCAGCAGCGCCGGACAGGGAGGAGATACGCAGTATTTT; CDR3 protein: CASSAGQGGDTQYF
clone size: .; V gene: TRBV28; J gene: TRBJ1-5; D gene: TRBD1; CDR3 DNA: TGTGCCAGCACCCCCGGGACAGTTAGTCAGCCCCAGCATTTT; CDR3 protein: CASTPGTVSQPQHF
clone size: .; V gene: TRBV6-5; J gene: TRBJ2-7; D gene: TRBD1; CDR3 DNA: TGTGCCAGCAGTTCCCCAGGGGGTCGGACCTACGAGCAGTACTTC; CDR3 protein: CASSSPGGRTYEQYF
clone size: once; V gene: TRBV20-1; J gene: TRBJ1-5; D gene: .; CDR3 DNA: TGCAGTGCTGCTCCCGGGACATCGAATCAGCCCCAGCATTTT; CDR3 protein: CSAAPGTSNQPQHF
clone size: .; V gene: TRBV20-1; J gene: TRBJ1-2; D gene: TRBD1; CDR3 DNA: TGCAGTGCTAGAGTCGTGGACAGGGATTATGGCTACACCTTC; CDR3 protein: CSARVVDRDYGYTF
clone size: .; V gene: TRBV6-1; J gene: TRBJ2-1; D gene: .; CDR3 DNA: TGTGCCAGCAGTGAAGCGGGCGTAGGGAACAATGAGCAGTTCTTC; CDR3 protein: CASSEAGVGNNEQFF
clone size: .; V gene: TRBV6-1; J gene: TRBJ2-5; D gene: TRBD1; CDR3 DNA: TGTGCCAGCAGCGCTGGGACAGGGAGCTCCTACAAGCAGTACTTC; CDR3 protein: CASSAGTGSSYKQYF
clone size: .; V gene: TRBV10-1; J gene: TRBJ2-3; D gene: .; CDR3 DNA: TGCGCCAGCAGTGAGTCCAGGACGGTGAGCACAGATACGCAGTATTTT; CDR3 protein: CASSESRTVSTDTQYF
clone size: few; V gene: TRBV10-3; J gene: TRBJ1-6; D gene: .; CDR3 DNA: TGTGCCATCAGGGCTGGAACTTCTTGGACACCCCTCCACTTT; CDR3 protein: CAIRAGTSWTPLHF
clone size: .; V gene: TRBV20-1; J gene: TRBJ2-1; D gene: TRBD2; CDR3 DNA: TGCAGTGCTAGAGCACCGAGGACTAGCGGGGGGGCCGTCTATGAGCAGTTCTTC; CDR3 protein: CSARAPRTSGGAVYEQFF
clone size: .; V gene: TRBV14; J gene: TRBJ2-1; D gene: TRBD1; CDR3 DNA: TGTGCCAGCAGCCAATTCAGGGGGCAGGGGACCAATGAGCAGTTCTTC; CDR3 protein: CASSQFRGQGTNEQFF
clone size: .; V gene: TRBV5-1; J gene: TRBJ1-5; D gene: TRBD1; CDR3 DNA: TGCGCCAGCAGCCGGGACAGCCTTGAGGGGCCCCAGCATTTT; CDR3 protein: CASSRDSLEGPQHF
clone size: .; V gene: TRBV20-1; J gene: TRBJ2-3; D gene: TRBD2; CDR3 DNA: TGCAGTGCTAGAGTCGGGGAGAGCGGGGGCGAAGATACGCAGTATTTT; CDR3 protein: CSARVGESGGEDTQYF
clone size: .; V gene: TRBV13; J gene: TRBJ1-2; D gene: .; CDR3 DNA: TGTGCCAGCAGCTTAGGCCATGGAGGGGCTGGGGGCTACACCTTC; CDR3 protein: CASSLGHGGAGGYTF
clone size: .; V gene: TRBV27; J gene: TRBJ2-7; D gene: .; CDR3 DNA: TGTGCCAGCAGTGTTCTTCCATCCTACGAGCAGTACTTC; CDR3 protein: CASSVLPSYEQYF
clone size: .; V gene: TRBV7-9; J gene: TRBJ1-6; D gene: TRBD1; CDR3 DNA: TGTGCCAGCAGCTTTGAGACAGGGTCCTACTCCTATAATTCACCCCTCCACTTT; CDR3 protein: CASSFETGSYSYNSPLHF
clone size: .; V gene: TRBV15; J gene: TRBJ2-4; D gene: .; CDR3 DNA: TGTGCCACCAGCAGAGATGAGGGGGTAGCCAAAAACATTCAGTACTTC; CDR3 protein: CATSRDEGVAKNIQYF
clone size: few; V gene: TRBV14; J gene: TRBJ1-6; D gene: .; CDR3 DNA: TGTGCCAGCAGCCAAGATGGACCCGTGGGGAATTCACCCCTCCACTTT; CDR3 protein: CASSQDGPVGNSPLHF